These T cell receptor beta chains were read from a single sample in a study of cytotoxic CD8 clonotypes in ibrutinib-treated CLL. Profiled with immunoSEQ multiplex PCR; TCRdb holds only in-frame clones, not every one. Counted here are approximately 330,000 clones, 80% occurring once; the ten biggest clones make up 6.5% to 8.5%. Sequencing used PBMCs, obtained before ibrutinib treatment. The receptors were gathered from a human donor with chronic lymphocytic leukemia. The CDR3 runs from the conserved cysteine through the conserved F or W. The D gene is left open where the match is weak. The size field is filled for only some rows; it gives once, few, many or a size class.

>TRBJ2-3|TRBV7-8|TRBD1|NA
CASSTGADTQYF
TGTGCCAGCAGCACAGGGGCGGATACGCAGTATTTT
>TRBJ1-1|TRBV7-9|NA|NA
CASSFLGGAEAFF
TGTGCCAGCAGCTTCCTCGGTGGGGCTGAAGCTTTCTTT
>TRBJ2-3|TRBV7-2|TRBD1|NA
CASSFPTGGTDTQYF
TGTGCCAGCAGCTTTCCGACAGGGGGCACAGATACGCAGTATTTT
>TRBJ2-3|TRBV2|NA|NA
CASSPGHINRGTDTQYF
TGTGCCAGCAGCCCGGGTCATATCAATCGCGGCACAGATACGCAGTATTTT
>TRBJ2-2|TRBV27|TRBD2|NA
CASSLFSGGPFTGELFF
TGTGCCAGCAGTTTATTCTCGGGAGGGCCTTTCACCGGGGAGCTGTTTTTT
>TRBJ2-3|TRBV7-6|NA|NA
CASSFGADTQYF
TGTGCCAGCAGCTTCGGGGCAGATACGCAGTATTTT
>TRBJ2-1|TRBV27|TRBD2|NA
CASSFLYELAGAWVYNEQFF
TGTGCCAGCAGTTTCTTATATGAACTAGCGGGAGCTTGGGTCTACAATGAGCAGTTCTTC
>TRBJ2-1|TRBV7-8|TRBD2|NA
CASNSWGTSGSYEQFF
TGTGCCAGCAACTCGTGGGGGACTAGCGGGAGCTATGAGCAGTTCTTC
>TRBJ2-7|TRBV5-1|TRBD2|NA
CASSLGLAGGPHEQYF
TGCGCCAGCAGCTTGGGGCTAGCGGGAGGGCCACACGAGCAGTACTTC
>TRBJ1-1|TRBV10-1|NA|NA
CASSVLRSNTEAFF
TGCGCCAGCAGTGTTTTACGGAGTAACACTGAAGCTTTCTTT
>TRBJ2-3|TRBV7-3|NA|NA
CASSLGLSDTQYF
TGTGCCAGCAGCCTTGGACTTTCAGATACGCAGTATTTT
>TRBJ2-7|TRBV5-8|NA|NA
CASSLGSNSYEQYF
TGTGCCAGCAGCTTGGGGAGCAACTCCTACGAGCAGTACTTC
>TRBJ2-1|TRBV7-2|TRBD2|NA
CASSFGRANEQFF
TGTGCCAGCAGCTTTGGGAGGGCCAATGAGCAGTTCTTC
>TRBJ1-5|TRBV27|NA|NA
CASSLIRGNQPQHF
TGTGCCAGCAGTTTAATTCGTGGAAATCAGCCCCAGCATTTT
>TRBJ2-7|TRBV5-1|NA|NA
CASSLLPSSSSEQYF
TGCGCCAGCAGCTTGTTGCCTAGCTCCTCAAGCGAGCAGTACTTC
>TRBJ1-2|TRBV30|NA|NA
CAWSVNPYDYTF
TGTGCCTGGAGTGTCAACCCCTACGACTACACCTTC
>TRBJ2-7|TRBV5-1|NA|NA
CASSFEDGIYEQYF
TGCGCCAGCAGCTTTGAGGACGGAATCTACGAGCAGTACTTC
>TRBJ2-7|TRBV19|NA|few
CASSRRLGYEQYF
TGTGCCAGTAGTAGACGGTTGGGCTACGAGCAGTACTTC
>TRBJ2-6|TRBV18|TRBD1|NA
CASSSDRGHSGANVLTF
TGTGCCAGCTCATCGGACAGGGGACACTCTGGGGCCAACGTCCTGACTTTC
>TRBJ1-1|TRBV6-5|TRBD1|NA
CASSQTQGVRAFF
TGTGCCAGCAGTCAAACACAGGGGGTGAGAGCTTTCTTT
>TRBJ2-7|TRBV6-6|NA|NA
CASSRGDYYEQYF
TGTGCCAGCAGTAGGGGGGACTACTACGAGCAGTACTTC
>TRBJ2-7|TRBV10-3|TRBD2|once
CAISDGLAGAGSYEQYF
TGTGCCATCAGTGACGGGCTAGCGGGAGCCGGCTCCTACGAGCAGTACTTC
>TRBJ1-2|TRBV9|NA|NA
CASSVANQGGGYTF
TGTGCCAGCAGCGTAGCTAACCAGGGTGGTGGCTACACCTTC
>TRBJ1-1|TRBV30|NA|NA
CASIREGAEAFF
TGTGCCTCTATCAGGGAGGGGGCTGAAGCTTTCTTT
>TRBJ1-2|TRBV7-9|NA|NA
CASSLFSAGGGYTF
TGTGCCAGCAGCTTATTTTCAGCGGGGGGAGGCTACACCTTC
>TRBJ2-5|TRBV5-1|TRBD1|few
CASSLQGAETQYF
TGCGCCAGCAGCTTACAGGGGGCAGAGACCCAGTACTTC
>TRBJ1-5|TRBV30|NA|NA
CAWSAKRSSNQPQHF
TGTGCCTGGAGTGCTAAACGTTCGAGCAATCAGCCCCAGCATTTT
>TRBJ1-2|TRBV28|TRBD1|NA
CASPKPGQGAYGYTF
TGTGCCAGCCCAAAGCCGGGGCAGGGGGCCTATGGCTACACCTTC
>TRBJ2-7|TRBV7-8|NA|NA
CASSLDQGYEQYF
TGTGCCAGCAGCTTAGATCAGGGCTACGAGCAGTACTTC
>TRBJ2-7|TRBV9|TRBD1|NA
CASSVGAGTGSYEQYF
TGTGCCAGCAGCGTAGGGGCCGGGACAGGCTCCTACGAGCAGTACTTC
>TRBJ1-4|TRBV4-2|NA|NA
CASSQDLGQTNEKLFF
TGTGCCAGCAGCCAAGATCTGGGACAAACAAATGAAAAACTGTTTTTT
>TRBJ1-1|TRBV19|NA|NA
CASTQRGEAFF
TGTGCCAGTACTCAGAGGGGGGAAGCTTTCTTT
>TRBJ2-3|TRBV27|NA|NA
CASSFLHTQYF
TGTGCCAGCAGTTTCCTGCATACGCAGTATTTT
>TRBJ2-1|TRBV20-1|NA|few
CSALYNEQFF
TGCAGTGCCCTGTACAATGAGCAGTTCTTC
>TRBJ2-5|TRBV5-4|TRBD1|NA
CASSSSAGTAYQETQYF
TGTGCCAGCAGCTCATCGGCCGGGACAGCGTACCAAGAGACCCAGTACTTC
>TRBJ2-2|TRBV29-1|TRBD2|NA
CSVRRGFTGELFF
TGCAGCGTGAGGCGGGGGTTCACCGGGGAGCTGTTTTTT
>TRBJ2-1|TRBV5-6|TRBD1|NA
CASSPRTGGASYNEQFF
TGTGCCAGCAGCCCTAGGACAGGGGGCGCCTCCTACAATGAGCAGTTCTTC
>TRBJ1-2|TRBV11-2|NA|NA
CASSLGRNYGYTF
TGTGCCAGCAGCTTAGGCAGAAACTATGGCTACACCTTC
>TRBJ2-7|TRBV30|TRBD1|NA
CAWTTDRTYEQYF
TGTGCCTGGACCACGGACAGGACCTACGAGCAGTACTTC
>TRBJ2-5|TRBV18|TRBD1|NA
CASSPPTGEEPQETQYF
TGTGCCAGCTCACCACCCACAGGGGAAGAACCCCAAGAGACCCAGTACTTC
>TRBJ2-7|TRBV30|NA|NA
CAWMISYEQYF
TGTGCCTGGATGATATCCTACGAGCAGTACTTC
>TRBJ2-7|TRBV6-1|TRBD1|NA
CASIQDRGPYEQYF
TGTGCCAGCATCCAGGACAGGGGGCCTTACGAGCAGTACTTC
>TRBJ2-7|TRBV27|NA|NA
CASGISGSLAWEQYF
TGTGCCAGCGGGATTAGCGGTAGTCTCGCTTGGGAGCAGTACTTC
>TRBJ1-2|TRBV30|NA|NA
CAWKVGAYGYTF
TGTGCCTGGAAGGTTGGAGCTTATGGCTACACCTTC
>TRBJ2-7|TRBV9|TRBD1|NA
CASSVGVPGTGAEQYF
TGTGCCAGCAGCGTAGGAGTCCCCGGGACAGGGGCCGAGCAGTACTTC
>TRBJ1-1|TRBV18|NA|NA
CASSPSSDTEAFF
TGTGCCAGCTCACCATCGAGCGACACTGAAGCTTTCTTT
>TRBJ2-7|TRBV4-3|TRBD2|once
CASSHWTSGSREQYF
TGCGCCAGCAGCCATTGGACTAGCGGGAGCCGCGAGCAGTACTTC
>TRBJ2-7|TRBV27|TRBD2|NA
CASSLIGGRDDEQYF
TGTGCCAGCAGTTTAATCGGCGGGAGAGACGACGAGCAGTACTTC
>TRBJ2-1|TRBV19|NA|few
CASSTQPQAGYNEQFF
TGTGCCAGTAGTACCCAGCCCCAGGCGGGATACAATGAGCAGTTCTTC